This T cell receptor beta chain was recorded in a study of cytomegalovirus exposure and HLA in healthy donors. Study findings and constraints: There were fewer than 200 TCR beta chains listed as cytomegalovirus-associated. An analysis that was carried out later associated approximately 15,000 TCR beta sequences with HLA alleles at 0.05 false discovery rate.

In the PCR, 60 Vbeta and 13 Jbeta primers were used. Profiling relied on immunoSEQ multiplex PCR, and the TCRdb table lists in-frame clones only, not all of them. The table shows around 97,000 clones, with 76% occurring only once. Of note for this clone: The antigen is not known.

The CDR3 is 18 amino acids. The origin of this receptor is a woman aged 18-29 years in good health and CMV-seropositive. The chain links TRBV12-1 to TRBJ1-5; the table's D call, TRBD1, was not checked against the DNA. TRBV12-1 is noted as a pseudogene. The sequenced sample was PBMCs. CDR3 residues: CASRRRGETGEGNQPQHF. The CDR3 DNA sequence: TGTGCCAGCAGAAGGCGTGGCGAGACAGGGGAGGGCAATCAGCCCCAGCATTTT.